This is a list of T cell receptor beta chains from one sample in a study of T cell responses to AZD1222 COVID-19 vaccine. The table came from immunoSEQ multiplex PCR; TCRdb's copy has only in-frame clones and leaves some out. This table has 110,000 or so clones, about 91% appearing once. The source was peripheral blood, collected on day 0 of AZD1222 vaccination. These receptors originate from an adult in good health. CDR3s include the opening cysteine and the closing phenylalanine or tryptophan. D genes are given only for firm matches. Size tells how often a clone was seen (once, few, many) or the class of an expanded clone, and some rows leave it out.

V gene: TRBV19
J gene: TRBJ2-3
clone size: .
D gene: TRBD2
CDR3 DNA: TGTGCCAGTTGTAAGCGGGGGGGGGCAGATACGCAGTATTTT
CDR3 protein: CASCKRGGADTQYF

V gene: TRBV19
J gene: TRBJ2-6
clone size: .
D gene: .
CDR3 DNA: TGTGCCAGTAGAGGCAGGGGAGCTATCTCTGGGGCCAACGTCCTGACTTTC
CDR3 protein: CASRGRGAISGANVLTF

V gene: TRBV12-3/TRBV12-4
J gene: TRBJ2-1
clone size: once
D gene: TRBD1
CDR3 DNA: TGTGCCAGCAGTCGCGGGACAGGGAATGAGCAGTTCTTC
CDR3 protein: CASSRGTGNEQFF

V gene: TRBV3-1/TRBV3-2
J gene: TRBJ1-4
clone size: .
D gene: TRBD1
CDR3 DNA: TGTGCCAGCAGTTCCGGGACAGATGAAAAACTGTTTTTT
CDR3 protein: CASSSGTDEKLFF

V gene: TRBV4-2
J gene: TRBJ1-1
clone size: .
D gene: TRBD1
CDR3 DNA: TGTGCCAGCAGCCCACCCCGTGGGACAGAGAACACTGAAGCTTTCTTT
CDR3 protein: CASSPPRGTENTEAFF

V gene: TRBV6-5
J gene: TRBJ1-6
clone size: .
D gene: .
CDR3 DNA: TGTGCCAGCAGGAACGATGGTAGTTCACCCCTCCACTTT
CDR3 protein: CASRNDGSSPLHF

V gene: TRBV12-5
J gene: TRBJ2-7
clone size: .
D gene: TRBD1
CDR3 DNA: TGTGCTAGTGGTGCACCGGGACAGGGGTACGAGCAGTACTTC
CDR3 protein: CASGAPGQGYEQYF

V gene: TRBV3-1/TRBV3-2
J gene: TRBJ1-1
clone size: .
D gene: .
CDR3 DNA: TGTGCCAGCAGCCAAGATCTAGGGCCAGGCGGAGCTTTCTTT
CDR3 protein: CASSQDLGPGGAFF

V gene: TRBV5-6
J gene: TRBJ2-5
clone size: .
D gene: .
CDR3 DNA: TGTGCCAGCAGCCCCCAGGGGGGAGGGACGGAGACCCAGTACTTC
CDR3 protein: CASSPQGGGTETQYF

V gene: TRBV7-7
J gene: TRBJ2-1
clone size: .
D gene: .
CDR3 DNA: TGTGCTAGCAGCACCCAGGGTCCCGGGAACTACAATGAGCAGTTCTTC
CDR3 protein: CASSTQGPGNYNEQFF

V gene: TRBV5-1
J gene: TRBJ1-5
clone size: .
D gene: TRBD1
CDR3 DNA: TGCGCCAGCAGCTCGACAGGGGGCAATCAGCCCCAGCATTTT
CDR3 protein: CASSSTGGNQPQHF

V gene: TRBV6-5
J gene: TRBJ2-7
clone size: .
D gene: .
CDR3 DNA: TGTGCCAGCAGTTTGATAGCCGGTCCCTACGAGCAGTACTTC
CDR3 protein: CASSLIAGPYEQYF

V gene: TRBV6-1
J gene: TRBJ1-1
clone size: .
D gene: .
CDR3 DNA: TGTGCCAGCAGTGAACCGGAGGGGATCGGAGCTTTCTTT
CDR3 protein: CASSEPEGIGAFF

V gene: TRBV7-6
J gene: TRBJ2-1
clone size: once
D gene: TRBD1
CDR3 DNA: TGTGCCAGCAGCCCGGGACAGGGTATCTACAATGAGCAGTTCTTC
CDR3 protein: CASSPGQGIYNEQFF

V gene: TRBV25-1
J gene: TRBJ1-3
clone size: .
D gene: .
CDR3 DNA: TGTGCCAGCAGTGTGGCCGGCGGACGTGAAAACACCATATATTTT
CDR3 protein: CASSVAGGRENTIYF

V gene: TRBV4-3
J gene: TRBJ2-1
clone size: .
D gene: .
CDR3 DNA: TGCGCCAGCAGCCAAGGCGGGGAGAACAATGAGCAGTTCTTC
CDR3 protein: CASSQGGENNEQFF

V gene: TRBV5-6
J gene: TRBJ1-2
clone size: .
D gene: TRBD1
CDR3 DNA: TGTGCCAGCACCTTGGGGTTGGACAGGGCCTATGGCTACACCTTC
CDR3 protein: CASTLGLDRAYGYTF

V gene: TRBV7-9
J gene: TRBJ1-1
clone size: .
D gene: TRBD1
CDR3 DNA: TGTGCCAGCAGCTTACTCCGGGACAGGGGCGAAGCTTTCTTT
CDR3 protein: CASSLLRDRGEAFF

V gene: TRBV10-3
J gene: TRBJ1-1
clone size: .
D gene: TRBD1
CDR3 DNA: TGTGCCATCAGTGTAGACAGGGAAGGAACTGAAGCTTTCTTT
CDR3 protein: CAISVDREGTEAFF

V gene: TRBV5-1
J gene: TRBJ1-3
clone size: .
D gene: .
CDR3 DNA: TGCGCCAGCAGCCCCACAGGGACTGGAAACACCATATATTTT
CDR3 protein: CASSPTGTGNTIYF

V gene: TRBV4-1
J gene: TRBJ1-6
clone size: .
D gene: TRBD1
CDR3 DNA: TGCGCCAGCAGCCAAGACAGGGGGGTAGATTCACCCCTCCACTTT
CDR3 protein: CASSQDRGVDSPLHF

V gene: TRBV6-1
J gene: TRBJ1-2
clone size: .
D gene: .
CDR3 DNA: TGTGCCAGCAGTGAGGGGAACCGAAATGACTACACCTTC
CDR3 protein: CASSEGNRNDYTF

V gene: TRBV7-2
J gene: TRBJ2-3
clone size: .
D gene: .
CDR3 DNA: TGTGCCAGCAGCACCTCAAACCCGGGCGCAGATACGCAGTATTTT
CDR3 protein: CASSTSNPGADTQYF

V gene: TRBV12-5
J gene: TRBJ1-2
clone size: once
D gene: .
CDR3 DNA: TGTGCTAGTGGTTTGGTAGGTAAACACTATGGCTACACCTTC
CDR3 protein: CASGLVGKHYGYTF

V gene: TRBV7-6
J gene: TRBJ2-3
clone size: .
D gene: TRBD2
CDR3 DNA: TGTGCCAGCAGCTTATCTCCGGGGAGGGCAGATACGCAGTATTTT
CDR3 protein: CASSLSPGRADTQYF

V gene: TRBV2
J gene: TRBJ1-2
clone size: .
D gene: .
CDR3 DNA: TGTGCCAGCAGTGAAAACCCCACGATCTATGGCTACACCTTC
CDR3 protein: CASSENPTIYGYTF

V gene: TRBV7-6
J gene: TRBJ2-7
clone size: .
D gene: .
CDR3 DNA: TGTGCCAGCAGCCCCGGGCCCAACTACGAGCAGTACTTC
CDR3 protein: CASSPGPNYEQYF

V gene: TRBV10-1
J gene: TRBJ1-2
clone size: .
D gene: TRBD1
CDR3 DNA: TGCGCCAGCAGCTCAGCAGGGGGCCAGGAGGGCTACACCTTC
CDR3 protein: CASSSAGGQEGYTF

V gene: TRBV7-2
J gene: TRBJ2-7
clone size: .
D gene: TRBD2
CDR3 DNA: TGTGCCAGCAGCTTAGCCTCCGGACTAGCGGCTTACGAGCAGTACTTC
CDR3 protein: CASSLASGLAAYEQYF

V gene: TRBV12-3/TRBV12-4
J gene: TRBJ1-5
clone size: .
D gene: .
CDR3 DNA: TGTGCCAGCAGTAAACGGGACGCCCAGCATTTT
CDR3 protein: CASSKRDAQHF

V gene: TRBV10-1
J gene: TRBJ2-1
clone size: few
D gene: TRBD2
CDR3 DNA: TGCGCCAGCAGTGAGTCGGGGACTAGCGTCGGGGGGCAGTTCTTC
CDR3 protein: CASSESGTSVGGQFF

V gene: TRBV11-2
J gene: TRBJ2-3
clone size: .
D gene: TRBD2
CDR3 DNA: TGTGCCAGCAGCTTAAACCGGGCTAGCGGGTATACGCAGTATTTT
CDR3 protein: CASSLNRASGYTQYF

V gene: TRBV12-3/TRBV12-4
J gene: TRBJ1-2
clone size: once
D gene: .
CDR3 DNA: TGTGCCAGCAGCCGCGGTAACTATGGCTACACCTTC
CDR3 protein: CASSRGNYGYTF

V gene: TRBV5-1
J gene: TRBJ2-2
clone size: .
D gene: .
CDR3 DNA: TGCGCCAGCAGCTTGACGAGAAACACCGGGGAGCTGTTTTTT
CDR3 protein: CASSLTRNTGELFF

V gene: TRBV5-1
J gene: TRBJ2-7
clone size: .
D gene: .
CDR3 DNA: TGCGCCAGCAGCTTGGCCCTAGCAGACTTCTACGAGCAGTACTTC
CDR3 protein: CASSLALADFYEQYF

V gene: TRBV2
J gene: TRBJ2-6
clone size: .
D gene: .
CDR3 DNA: TGTGCCAGCAGTGGGGCCGGGGCCAACGTCCTGACTTTC
CDR3 protein: CASSGAGANVLTF

V gene: TRBV9
J gene: TRBJ1-2
clone size: .
D gene: .
CDR3 DNA: TGTGCCAGCAGCCCGTCCCCTGGGGCAGGGCTTAACTATGGCTACACCTTC
CDR3 protein: CASSPSPGAGLNYGYTF

V gene: TRBV5-5
J gene: TRBJ1-2
clone size: once
D gene: TRBD1
CDR3 DNA: TGTGCCAGCAGCTTGTACGGACAGGGCTATGGCTACACCTTC
CDR3 protein: CASSLYGQGYGYTF

V gene: TRBV5-1
J gene: TRBJ1-1
clone size: .
D gene: .
CDR3 DNA: TGCGCCAGCAGCTTCCAGGGGCCGCGCTTGGTCGCTTTCTTT
CDR3 protein: CASSFQGPRLVAFF

V gene: TRBV7-2
J gene: TRBJ1-3
clone size: .
D gene: TRBD1
CDR3 DNA: TGTGCCAGCAGCGGGACAGGGAGCCGGGGAAACACCATATATTTT
CDR3 protein: CASSGTGSRGNTIYF

V gene: TRBV4-1
J gene: TRBJ1-5
clone size: .
D gene: .
CDR3 DNA: TGCGCCAGCAGCCAAGTACTCAGTCAGCCCCAGCATTTT
CDR3 protein: CASSQVLSQPQHF

V gene: TRBV30
J gene: TRBJ2-7
clone size: .
D gene: .
CDR3 DNA: TGTGCCTGGAGTAAACCCTCCTACGAGCAGTACTTC
CDR3 protein: CAWSKPSYEQYF

V gene: TRBV4-1
J gene: TRBJ1-1
clone size: once
D gene: .
CDR3 DNA: TGCGCCAGCAGCCAAGCAAAAGCGGGGAACACTGAAGCTTTCTTT
CDR3 protein: CASSQAKAGNTEAFF

V gene: TRBV5-4
J gene: TRBJ1-4
clone size: medium-sized
D gene: .
CDR3 DNA: TGTGCCAGCAGCTTGAGAGTAGGAGGGGGTGAAAAACTGTTTTTT
CDR3 protein: CASSLRVGGGEKLFF

V gene: TRBV19
J gene: TRBJ1-2
clone size: once
D gene: .
CDR3 DNA: TGTGCCAGTAGTACTTACCTGACAGGCCAATATGGCTACACCTTC
CDR3 protein: CASSTYLTGQYGYTF

V gene: TRBV19
J gene: TRBJ2-1
clone size: .
D gene: .
CDR3 DNA: TGTGCCAGTAGTATGTGGGTCACCCCGAATGAGCAGTTCTTC
CDR3 protein: CASSMWVTPNEQFF

V gene: TRBV27
J gene: TRBJ2-7
clone size: .
D gene: TRBD2
CDR3 DNA: TGTGCCAGCACCCGCGGGACTAGCGGGGGGCCTAGTGAGCAGTACTTC
CDR3 protein: CASTRGTSGGPSEQYF

V gene: TRBV7-2
J gene: TRBJ2-1
clone size: .
D gene: .
CDR3 DNA: TGTGCCAGCAGCTTAGTGGCTAGCCAGCAAGGTGAGCAGTTCTTC
CDR3 protein: CASSLVASQQGEQFF

V gene: TRBV11-2
J gene: TRBJ2-7
clone size: .
D gene: TRBD1
CDR3 DNA: TGTGCCAGCAGCACCTCCGGGACAGGGGGTTTTGAGCAGTACTTC
CDR3 protein: CASSTSGTGGFEQYF

V gene: TRBV7-7
J gene: TRBJ1-5
clone size: .
D gene: TRBD1
CDR3 DNA: TGTGCTAGCAGCCAACCGAGGGACAGGGGGCTGGTAAGGAGAAGCAATCAGCCCCAGCATTTT
CDR3 protein: CASSQPRDRGLVRRSNQPQHF

V gene: TRBV3-1/TRBV3-2
J gene: TRBJ1-3
clone size: .
D gene: .
CDR3 DNA: TGTGCCAGCAGCCAAGTGCAGGGGACCTCTGGAAACACCATATATTTT
CDR3 protein: CASSQVQGTSGNTIYF

V gene: TRBV7-6
J gene: TRBJ1-1
clone size: .
D gene: .
CDR3 DNA: TGTGCCAGCAGCTCCCCCTCGGGGGTGAACACTGAAGCTTTCTTT
CDR3 protein: CASSSPSGVNTEAFF

V gene: TRBV4-2
J gene: TRBJ1-1
clone size: once
D gene: TRBD1
CDR3 DNA: TGTGCCAGCAGCCAGGGTTTGAGGGGACAGGGCACTGAAGCTTTCTTT
CDR3 protein: CASSQGLRGQGTEAFF

V gene: TRBV19
J gene: TRBJ1-1
clone size: .
D gene: .
CDR3 DNA: TGTGCCAGTAGCTGGGAGTCACCTAACACTGAAGCTTTCTTT
CDR3 protein: CASSWESPNTEAFF